The 12 T cell receptor beta chains given below trace back to one sample, sequenced in a study of radiotherapy plus CTLA-4 blockade in lung cancer. Generated by immunoSEQ multiplex PCR, the TCRdb table keeps only in-frame clones and is missing some. Seen here are about 88,000 clones, around 72% observed once, and the top ten hold roughly an eighth. This material consisted of peripheral blood, taken from a patient treated with radiotherapy plus ipilimumab. These TCRs come from a human donor with non-small cell lung cancer that progressed on radiotherapy plus ipilimumab.

The chain carries TRBV4-1 and TRBJ2-1; D tentatively reads TRBD1 or TRBD2 (6 bases each). The germline V gene has CDR1 MGHRA and CDR2 YSYEKL. The CDR3 contains 15 residues. V was clipped by 0 bases and J by 8 bases, with 14 bases between them. The CDR3 protein is CASSQDGSGGYEQFF. DNA for the CDR3: TGCGCCAGCAGCCAAGATGGGTCCGGGGGCTATGAGCAGTTCTTC.

This clone was detected a few times. The rearrangement links TRBV5-1 to TRBJ2-2; 7 bases are a match to TRBD1. V shed 0 bases, J shed 5 bases, and the junction held 7 bases outside the gene matches. The CDR3 loop spans 16 amino acids. Germline V gene data show CDR1 as SGHRS and CDR2 as YFSETQ. The CDR3 nucleotides are TGCGCCAGCAGCTTGGAGGGGGCGCGGAAGACCGGGGAGCTGTTTTTT. Amino acid sequence: CASSLEGARKTGELFF.

The rearrangement joins TRBV28 to TRBJ1-5; D remains ambiguous. CDR1 and CDR2 from the germline V gene are MDHEN and SYDVKM. V was pared by 5 bases and J by 6 bases, with 17 bases between. The CDR3 spans 15 residues. The CDR3 loop is CASSDGQVGRQPQHF. In nucleotides, the CDR3 is TGTGCCAGCAGTGACGGGCAGGTAGGCCGTCAGCCCCAGCATTTT. The full variable domain, rest sourced from reference TRBV28 and TRBJ1-5, is DVKVTQSSRYLVKRTGEKVFLECVQDMDHENMFWYRQDPGLGLRLIYFSYDVKMKEKGDIPEGYSVSREKKERFSLILESASTNQTSMYLCASSDGQVGRQPQHFGDGTRLSIL.

V gene TRBV18 combines with J gene TRBJ1-1; D uncertain. Trimming removed 1 base at V and 1 base at J, with 4 bases between. The CDR3 extends over 13 amino acids. The germline gives CDR1 KGHSH, CDR2 LQKENI. Here the CDR3 reads CASSPRENTEAFF. DNA of the CDR3: TGTGCCAGCTCACCACGAGAGAACACTGAAGCTTTCTTT.

V and J are TRBV4-1 and TRBJ2-7; D is uncertain. The germline V gene has CDR1 MGHRA and CDR2 YSYEKL. V was cut by 0 bases and J by 3 bases, with 18 bases left in between. The CDR3 runs to 17 residues. As DNA, the CDR3 is TGCGCCAGCAGCCAAGATCAGGTAGGGCAGAGTTTCTACGAGCAGTACTTC. Its translation is CASSQDQVGQSFYEQYF.

The chain links TRBV6-5 to TRBJ2-3, with D perhaps assigned TRBD1 or TRBD2 (6 bases each). Germline CDR1 reads MNHEY; CDR2 reads SVGAGI. Trimming took off 5 bases at V and 2 bases at J, with 14 bases between the two ends. The CDR3 loop spans 15 amino acids. The CDR3 DNA sequence: TGTGCCAGCAGTCTCACACGGGGGCCCACAGATACGCAGTATTTT. It is translated as CASSLTRGPTDTQYF.

The chain recombines TRBV5-4 with TRBJ1-6; TRBD1 matches at 10 bases. Germline lookup yields CDR1 SGHNT and CDR2 YYREEE (reference sequence). With V trimmed by 4 bases and J by 9 bases, 16 bases remained unmatched. The CDR3 totals 18 residues. The CDR3 DNA is TGTGCCAGCAGCCTCCGGGACAGGGGTTTCCGTGGTGGTTCACCCCTCCACTTT. Protein: CASSLRDRGFRGGSPLHF.

The CDR3 DNA reads as TGTGCCAGCAGCGCCAAGACAGGGCAGGGAGGGACTGAAGCTTTCTTT. Translating gives CASSAKTGQGGTEAFF. The genes are TRBV9 and TRBJ1-1, with 7 nucleotides matching TRBD1. The germline gives CDR1 SGDLS, CDR2 YYNGEE. With V trimmed by 3 bases and J by 5 bases, 13 bases remained unmatched. The CDR3 consists of 16 residues.

The chain employs TRBV6-5 and TRBJ1-5; D remains unclear. The CDR3 is made up of 15 amino acids. CDR1 is MNHEY, CDR2 SVGAGI, per germline. The V and J ends lost 5 bases and 1 base respectively, with 12 bases between them. CDR3 sequence (DNA): TGTGCCAGCAGTGTTCAAACAGTGAGCAATCAGCCCCAGCATTTT. This sequence encodes CASSVQTVSNQPQHF.

The chain carries TRBV5-1 and TRBJ2-7; unclear D gene. The V end was cut by 4 bases, the J end by 3 bases, with 20 bases between. CDR1 is SGHRS and CDR2 is YFSETQ in the germline V gene. This CDR3 is built from 16 residues. CDR3 protein: CASSPEVAAVRYEQYF. The CDR3, as DNA: TGCGCCAGCAGCCCCGAAGTGGCAGCAGTCCGCTACGAGCAGTACTTC.

This sequence joins TRBV18 and TRBJ1-1; perhaps TRBD1 as D (6 bases). Germline V CDR1 and CDR2: KGHSH, LQKENI. Trimming pared 8 bases from V and 2 bases from J, leaving 18 bases between. There are 15 residues in the CDR3. The CDR3 is CASHLFRGENTEAFF. The CDR3 nucleotides read TGTGCCAGCCACTTATTTAGGGGGGAAAACACTGAAGCTTTCTTT.

This chain connects TRBV29-1 to TRBJ2-3; 8 bases map to TRBD2. CDR1 and CDR2 from the germline V gene are SQVTM and ANQGSEA. CDR3 length equals 13 residues. The ends lost 7 bases at V and 6 bases at J; junction bases unmatched: 9. The CDR3 coding sequence is TGCAGCGCCCGGGGGGGGGTTCCCGATACGCAGTATTTT. It encodes CSARGGVPDTQYF.